The clone carrying this TCR beta chain was seen a single time. Looked up from germline, CDR1 is GTSNPN and CDR2 is SVGIG (reference sequence). The junction had 15 bases not matched to a gene; V was cut back by 4 bases and J by 4 bases. This CDR3 region has 16 residues. The sample is drawn from a study of shared T cell receptors in the human thymus. Sequencing was performed with immunoSEQ multiplex PCR; in TCRdb, only in-frame clones are kept and a portion is missing. The repertoire holds approximately 660,000 clones, with 88% as singletons. These data are also associated with another study on human thymus T cells. As reported in that work: A high degree of thymic repertoire overlap among unrelated individuals was reported in related research.

Sequencing was carried out using thymocytes. This sequence joins TRBV30 and TRBJ1-2; 7 bases match TRBD1. This TCR derives from a boy under three years old with a congenital heart defect. The CDR3 region has the DNA TGTGCCTGGACACGGGACAGCCTCCCGAGGGGCTATGGCTACACCTTC. It yields the protein CAWTRDSLPRGYGYTF.